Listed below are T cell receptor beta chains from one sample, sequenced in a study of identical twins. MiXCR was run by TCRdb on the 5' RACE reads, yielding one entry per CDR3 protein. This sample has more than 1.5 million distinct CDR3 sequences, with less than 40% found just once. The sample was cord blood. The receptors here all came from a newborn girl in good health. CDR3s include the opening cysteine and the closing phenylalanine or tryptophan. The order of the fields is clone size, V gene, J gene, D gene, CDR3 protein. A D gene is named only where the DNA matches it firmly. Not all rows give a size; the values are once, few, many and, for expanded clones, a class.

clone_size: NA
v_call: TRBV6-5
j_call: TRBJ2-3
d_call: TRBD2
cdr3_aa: CASSYRHPSPSGSKDTQYF

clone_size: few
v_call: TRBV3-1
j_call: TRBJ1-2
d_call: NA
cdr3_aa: CASSQIPRLDGYTF

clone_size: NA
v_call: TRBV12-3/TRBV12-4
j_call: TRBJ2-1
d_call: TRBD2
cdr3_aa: CASSPSGTRENNEQFF

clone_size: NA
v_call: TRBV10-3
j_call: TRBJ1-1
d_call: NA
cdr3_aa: CAIRIAGGNTEAFF

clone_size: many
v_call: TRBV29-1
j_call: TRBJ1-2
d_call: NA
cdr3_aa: CSVEGTGPYGYTF

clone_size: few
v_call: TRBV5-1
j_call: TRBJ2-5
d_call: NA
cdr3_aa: CASSPSSRDSETQYF

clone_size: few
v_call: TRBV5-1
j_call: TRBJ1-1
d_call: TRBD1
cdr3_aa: CASSIRDRGPNTEAFF

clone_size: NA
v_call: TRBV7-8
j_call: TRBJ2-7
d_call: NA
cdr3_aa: CASSLGRQRRSHSYEQYF

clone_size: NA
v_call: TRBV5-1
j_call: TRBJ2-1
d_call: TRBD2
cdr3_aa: CASSLFELAGNNEQFF

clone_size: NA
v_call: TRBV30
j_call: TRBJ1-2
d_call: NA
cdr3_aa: CAWSPTGNYGYTF

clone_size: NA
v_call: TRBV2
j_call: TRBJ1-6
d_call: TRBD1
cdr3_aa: CASTVQGENSPLHF

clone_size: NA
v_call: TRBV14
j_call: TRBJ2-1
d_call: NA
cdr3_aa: CASSLRRYNEQSF

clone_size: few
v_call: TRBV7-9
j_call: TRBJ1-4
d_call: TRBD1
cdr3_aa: CASSFQGQGYEKLFF

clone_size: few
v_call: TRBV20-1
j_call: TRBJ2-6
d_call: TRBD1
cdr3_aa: CSAPRTGTGANVLTF

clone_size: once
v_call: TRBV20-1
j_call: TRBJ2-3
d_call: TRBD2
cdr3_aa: CSARHGTSGRADTQYF

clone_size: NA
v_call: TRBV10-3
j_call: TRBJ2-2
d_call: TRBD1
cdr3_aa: CAIRPGTGGSGELFF

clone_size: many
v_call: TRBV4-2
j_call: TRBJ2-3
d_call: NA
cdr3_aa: CASSQDPSRGVEDTQYF

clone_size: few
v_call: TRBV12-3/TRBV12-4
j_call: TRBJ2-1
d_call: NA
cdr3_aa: CASSLTIEQFF

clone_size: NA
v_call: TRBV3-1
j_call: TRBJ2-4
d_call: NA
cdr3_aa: CASSQEMVRKAKNIQYF

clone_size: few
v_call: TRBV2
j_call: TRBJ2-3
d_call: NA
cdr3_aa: CASSESNFGLITDTQYF